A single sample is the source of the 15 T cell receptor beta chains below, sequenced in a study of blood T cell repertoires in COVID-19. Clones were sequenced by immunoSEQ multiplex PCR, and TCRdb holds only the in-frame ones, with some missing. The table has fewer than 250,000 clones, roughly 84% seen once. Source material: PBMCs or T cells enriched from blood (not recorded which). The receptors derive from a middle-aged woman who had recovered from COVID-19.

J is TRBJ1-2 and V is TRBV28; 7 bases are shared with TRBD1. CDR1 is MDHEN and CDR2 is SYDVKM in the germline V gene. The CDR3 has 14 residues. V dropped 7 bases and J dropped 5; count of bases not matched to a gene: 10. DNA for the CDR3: TGTGCCAGCACCGTTCGGACAGGCTCTTATGGCTACACCTTC. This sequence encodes CASTVRTGSYGYTF.

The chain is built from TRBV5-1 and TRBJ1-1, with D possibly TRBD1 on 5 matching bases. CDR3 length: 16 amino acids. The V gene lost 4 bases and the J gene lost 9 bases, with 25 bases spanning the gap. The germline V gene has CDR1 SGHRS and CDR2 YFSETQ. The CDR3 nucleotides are TGCGCCAGCAGCCCTGGAGGGGACGCCGGGGGAGGAAAAGCTTTCTTT. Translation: CASSPGGDAGGGKAFF. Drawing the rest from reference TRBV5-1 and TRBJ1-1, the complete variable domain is KAGVTQTPRYLIKTRGQQVTLSCSPISGHRSVSWYQQTPGQGLQFLFEYFSETQRNKGNFPGRFSGRQFSNSRSEMNVSTLELGDSALYLCASSPGGDAGGGKAFFGQGTRLTVV.

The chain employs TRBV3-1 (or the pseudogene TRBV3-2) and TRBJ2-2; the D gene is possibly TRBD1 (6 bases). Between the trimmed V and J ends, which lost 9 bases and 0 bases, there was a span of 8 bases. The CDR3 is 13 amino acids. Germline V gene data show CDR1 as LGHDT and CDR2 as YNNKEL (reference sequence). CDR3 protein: CASRTANTGELFF. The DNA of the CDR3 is TGTGCCAGTCGGACAGCGAACACCGGGGAGCTGTTTTTT.

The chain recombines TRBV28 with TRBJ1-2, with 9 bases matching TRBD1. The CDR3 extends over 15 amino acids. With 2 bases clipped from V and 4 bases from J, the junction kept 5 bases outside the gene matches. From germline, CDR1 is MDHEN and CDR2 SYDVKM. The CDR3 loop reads CASSLAGQGIYGYTF. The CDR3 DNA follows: TGTGCCAGCAGTTTAGCGGGACAGGGCATCTATGGCTACACCTTC.

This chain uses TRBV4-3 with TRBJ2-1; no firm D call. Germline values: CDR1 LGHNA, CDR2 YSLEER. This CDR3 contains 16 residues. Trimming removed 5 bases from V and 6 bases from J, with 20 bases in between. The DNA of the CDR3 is TGCGCCAGCAGCGAAGCAGCGACCCGGCCACTCAATGAGCAGTTCTTC. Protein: CASSEAATRPLNEQFF.

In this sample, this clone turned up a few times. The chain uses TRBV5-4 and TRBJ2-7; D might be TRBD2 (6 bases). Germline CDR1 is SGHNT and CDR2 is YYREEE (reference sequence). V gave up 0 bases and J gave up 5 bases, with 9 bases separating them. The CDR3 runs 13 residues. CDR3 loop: CASSLEPGDEQYF. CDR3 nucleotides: TGTGCCAGCAGCTTGGAACCGGGAGACGAGCAGTACTTC.

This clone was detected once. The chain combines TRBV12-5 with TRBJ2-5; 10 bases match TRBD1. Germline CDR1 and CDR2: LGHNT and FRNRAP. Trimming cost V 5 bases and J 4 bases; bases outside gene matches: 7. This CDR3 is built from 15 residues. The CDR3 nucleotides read TGTGCTAGTGGTATACCGGGACAGGGGCGAGAGACCCAGTACTTC. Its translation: CASGIPGQGRETQYF.

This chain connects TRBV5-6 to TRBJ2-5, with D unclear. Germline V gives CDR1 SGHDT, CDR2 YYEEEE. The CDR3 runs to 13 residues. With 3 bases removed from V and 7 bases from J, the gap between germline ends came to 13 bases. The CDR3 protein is CASSSLRSGTQYF. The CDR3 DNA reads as TGTGCCAGCAGCTCCCTGCGCTCTGGGACCCAGTACTTC.

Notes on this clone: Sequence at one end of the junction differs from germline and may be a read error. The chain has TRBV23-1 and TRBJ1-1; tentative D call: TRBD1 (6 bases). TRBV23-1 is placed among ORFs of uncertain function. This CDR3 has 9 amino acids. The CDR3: CASSQGRGF. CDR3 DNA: TGCGCCAGCAGTCAGGGCAGGGGCTTT.

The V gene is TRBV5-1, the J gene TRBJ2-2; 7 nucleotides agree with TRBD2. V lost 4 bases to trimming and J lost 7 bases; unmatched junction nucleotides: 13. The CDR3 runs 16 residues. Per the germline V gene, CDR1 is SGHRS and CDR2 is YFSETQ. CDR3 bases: TGCGCCAGCAGCAGCCGGGTGAGCGGGATGGACGGGGAGCTGTTTTTT. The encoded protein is CASSSRVSGMDGELFF. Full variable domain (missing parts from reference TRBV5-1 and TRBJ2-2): KAGVTQTPRYLIKTRGQQVTLSCSPISGHRSVSWYQQTPGQGLQFLFEYFSETQRNKGNFPGRFSGRQFSNSRSEMNVSTLELGDSALYLCASSSRVSGMDGELFFGEGSRLTVL.

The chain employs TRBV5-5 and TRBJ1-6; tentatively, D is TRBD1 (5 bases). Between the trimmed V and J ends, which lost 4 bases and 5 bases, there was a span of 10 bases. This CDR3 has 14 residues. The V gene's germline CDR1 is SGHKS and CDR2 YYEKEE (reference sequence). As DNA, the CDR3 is TGTGCCAGCAGCGGCGACAGAGATAATTCACCCCTCCACTTT. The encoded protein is CASSGDRDNSPLHF.

The CDR3 nucleotides read TGTGCCAGCAGCCATCGGACTAGCGGGAGGGCCGCCACCGGGGAGCTGTTTTTT. The encoded protein is CASSHRTSGRAATGELFF. This chain uses TRBV14 with TRBJ2-2; TRBD2 matches at 15 bases. J gave up 4 bases and V 3 bases, and 6 bases lay outside the gene matches. The CDR3 consists of 18 residues. CDR1 is SGHDN and CDR2 is FVKESK in the germline V gene.

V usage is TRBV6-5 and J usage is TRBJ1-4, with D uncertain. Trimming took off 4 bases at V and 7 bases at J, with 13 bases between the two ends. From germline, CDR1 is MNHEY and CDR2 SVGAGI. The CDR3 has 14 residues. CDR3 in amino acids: CASSSNPGFEKLFF. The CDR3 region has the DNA TGTGCCAGCAGTTCAAACCCAGGATTTGAAAAACTGTTTTTT.

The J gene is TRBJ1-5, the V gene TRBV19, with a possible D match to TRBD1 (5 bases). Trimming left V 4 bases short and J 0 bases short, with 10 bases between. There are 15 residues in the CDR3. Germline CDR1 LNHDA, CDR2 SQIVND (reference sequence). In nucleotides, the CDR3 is TGTGCCAGTAGTAGGGACTGGATTAGCAATCAGCCCCAGCATTTT. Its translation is CASSRDWISNQPQHF.

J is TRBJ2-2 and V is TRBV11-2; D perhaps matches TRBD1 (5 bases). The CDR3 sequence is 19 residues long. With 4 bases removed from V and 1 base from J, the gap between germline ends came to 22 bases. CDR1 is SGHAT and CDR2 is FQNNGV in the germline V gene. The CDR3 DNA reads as TGTGCCAGCAGCTCCCCATTTTCTTTTATCGACAGGAACACCGGGGAGCTGTTTTTT. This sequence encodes CASSSPFSFIDRNTGELFF.